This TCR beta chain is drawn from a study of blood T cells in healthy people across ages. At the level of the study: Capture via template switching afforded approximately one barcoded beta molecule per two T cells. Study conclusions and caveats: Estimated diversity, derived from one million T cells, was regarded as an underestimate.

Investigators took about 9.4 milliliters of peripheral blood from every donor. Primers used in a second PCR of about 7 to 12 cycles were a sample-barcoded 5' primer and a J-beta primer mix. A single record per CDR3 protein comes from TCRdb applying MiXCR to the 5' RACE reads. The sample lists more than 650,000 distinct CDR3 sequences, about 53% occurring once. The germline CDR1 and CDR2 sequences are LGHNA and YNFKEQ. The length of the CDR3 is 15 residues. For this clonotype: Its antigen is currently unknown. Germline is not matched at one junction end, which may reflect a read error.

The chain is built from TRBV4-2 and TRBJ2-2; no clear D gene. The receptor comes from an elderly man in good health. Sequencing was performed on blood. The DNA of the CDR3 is TGTACCAGCAGCCAAGTCTGGGAGAACACCGGGGAGCTGTTTTTT. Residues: CTSSQVWENTGELFF.